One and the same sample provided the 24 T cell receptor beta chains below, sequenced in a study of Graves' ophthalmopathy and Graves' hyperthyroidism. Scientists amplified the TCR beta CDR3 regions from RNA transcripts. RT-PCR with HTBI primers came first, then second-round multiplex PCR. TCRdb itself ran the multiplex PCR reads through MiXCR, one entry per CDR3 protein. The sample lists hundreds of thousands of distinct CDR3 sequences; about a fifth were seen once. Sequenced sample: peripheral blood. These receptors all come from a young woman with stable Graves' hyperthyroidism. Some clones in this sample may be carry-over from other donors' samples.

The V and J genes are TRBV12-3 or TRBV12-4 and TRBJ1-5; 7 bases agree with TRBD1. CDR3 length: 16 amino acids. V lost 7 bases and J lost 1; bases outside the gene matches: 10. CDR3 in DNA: TGTGCCAGCAAAACAGGGGCCGGGGAGAGCAATCAGCCCCAGCATTTT. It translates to CASKTGAGESNQPQHF.

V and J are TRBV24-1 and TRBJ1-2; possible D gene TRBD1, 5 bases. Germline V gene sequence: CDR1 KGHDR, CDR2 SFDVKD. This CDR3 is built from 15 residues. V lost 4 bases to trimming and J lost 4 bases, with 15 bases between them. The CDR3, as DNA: TGTGCCACCAGTGAGGCCGGGACGGGAATCTATGGCTACACCTTC. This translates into CATSEAGTGIYGYTF.

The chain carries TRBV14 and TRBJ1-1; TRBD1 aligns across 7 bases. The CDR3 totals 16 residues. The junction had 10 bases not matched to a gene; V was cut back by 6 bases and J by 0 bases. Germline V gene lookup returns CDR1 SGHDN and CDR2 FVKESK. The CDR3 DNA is TGTGCCAGCAGTCGTGGACAGGACCTCATGAACACTGAAGCTTTCTTT. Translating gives CASSRGQDLMNTEAFF.

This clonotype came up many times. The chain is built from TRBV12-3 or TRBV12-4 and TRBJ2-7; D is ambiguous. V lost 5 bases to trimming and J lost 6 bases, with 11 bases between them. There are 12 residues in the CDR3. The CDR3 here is CASSPTWSEQYF. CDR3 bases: TGTGCCAGCAGTCCAACATGGAGCGAGCAGTACTTC.

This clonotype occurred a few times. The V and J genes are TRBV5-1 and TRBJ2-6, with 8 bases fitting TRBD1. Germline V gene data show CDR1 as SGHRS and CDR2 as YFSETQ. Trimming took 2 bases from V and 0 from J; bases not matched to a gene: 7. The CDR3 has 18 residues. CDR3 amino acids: CASSFRTGLGSGANVLTF. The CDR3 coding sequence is TGCGCCAGCAGCTTTCGGACAGGGCTGGGCTCTGGGGCCAACGTCCTGACTTTC.

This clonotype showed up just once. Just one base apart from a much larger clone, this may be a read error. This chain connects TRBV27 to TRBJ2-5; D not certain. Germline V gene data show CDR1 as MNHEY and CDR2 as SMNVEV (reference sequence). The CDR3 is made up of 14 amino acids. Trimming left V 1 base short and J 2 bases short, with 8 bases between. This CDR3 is CASSLYQVQETQYF. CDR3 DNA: TGTGCCAGCAGTTTATACCAAGTACAAGAGACCCAGTACTTC.

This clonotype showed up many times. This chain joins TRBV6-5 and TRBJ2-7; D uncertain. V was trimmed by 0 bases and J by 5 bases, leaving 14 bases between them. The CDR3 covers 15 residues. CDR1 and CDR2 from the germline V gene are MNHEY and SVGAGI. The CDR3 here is CASSYSLKFWDEQYF. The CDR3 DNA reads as TGTGCCAGCAGTTACTCTCTTAAGTTCTGGGACGAGCAGTACTTC.

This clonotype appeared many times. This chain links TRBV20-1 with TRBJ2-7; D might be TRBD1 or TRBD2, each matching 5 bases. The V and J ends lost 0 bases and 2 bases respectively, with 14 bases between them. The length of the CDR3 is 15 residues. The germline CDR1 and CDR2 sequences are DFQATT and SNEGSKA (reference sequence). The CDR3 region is CSARDYTGGPYEQYF. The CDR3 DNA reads TGCAGTGCTAGAGATTACACAGGAGGACCCTACGAGCAGTACTTC.

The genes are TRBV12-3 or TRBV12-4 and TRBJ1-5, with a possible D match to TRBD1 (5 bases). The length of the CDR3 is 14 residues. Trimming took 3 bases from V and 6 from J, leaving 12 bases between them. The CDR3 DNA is TGTGCCAGCAGTTTTGGGGGAGGCGCTCAGCCCCAGCATTTT. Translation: CASSFGGGAQPQHF.

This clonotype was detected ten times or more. The CDR3: CASGPGLRSGNTIYF. The CDR3 DNA follows: TGTGCCAGCGGCCCGGGACTGCGCTCTGGAAACACCATATATTTT. The chain combines TRBV6-5 with TRBJ1-3; tentative D call: TRBD1 (5 bases). V lost 8 bases and J 0 bases, leaving 14 bases between the germline ends. CDR1 MNHEY and CDR2 SVGAGI come from the germline V gene. The CDR3 runs 15 residues.

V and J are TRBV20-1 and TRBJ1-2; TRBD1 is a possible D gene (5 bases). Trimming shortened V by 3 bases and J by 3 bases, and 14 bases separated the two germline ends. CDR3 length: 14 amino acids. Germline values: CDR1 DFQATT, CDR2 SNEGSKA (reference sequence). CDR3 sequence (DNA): TGCAGTGCTAGCCGGCAGGGAGGCTACTATGGCTACACCTTC. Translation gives CSASRQGGYYGYTF.

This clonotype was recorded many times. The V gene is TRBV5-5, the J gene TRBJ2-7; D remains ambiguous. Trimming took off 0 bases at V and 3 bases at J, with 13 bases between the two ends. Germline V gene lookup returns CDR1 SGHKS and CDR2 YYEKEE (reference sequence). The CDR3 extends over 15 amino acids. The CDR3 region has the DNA TGTGCCAGCAGCTTGGATGGTCTCCTGTACTACGAGCAGTACTTC. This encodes CASSLDGLLYYEQYF.

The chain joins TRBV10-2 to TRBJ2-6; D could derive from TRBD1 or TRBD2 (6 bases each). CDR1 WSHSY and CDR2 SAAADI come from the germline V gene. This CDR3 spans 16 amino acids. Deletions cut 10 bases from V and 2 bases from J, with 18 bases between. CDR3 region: CATSLPGGTGANVLTF. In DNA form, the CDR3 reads TGCGCCACCTCCCTCCCCGGGGGCACTGGGGCCAACGTCCTGACTTTC.

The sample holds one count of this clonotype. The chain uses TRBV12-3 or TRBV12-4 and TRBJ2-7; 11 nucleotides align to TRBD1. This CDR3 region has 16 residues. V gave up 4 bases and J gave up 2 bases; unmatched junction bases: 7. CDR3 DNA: TGTGCCAGCAGTTCTCCCCCGGGACAGGGGGCCTACGAGCAGTACTTC. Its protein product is CASSSPPGQGAYEQYF.

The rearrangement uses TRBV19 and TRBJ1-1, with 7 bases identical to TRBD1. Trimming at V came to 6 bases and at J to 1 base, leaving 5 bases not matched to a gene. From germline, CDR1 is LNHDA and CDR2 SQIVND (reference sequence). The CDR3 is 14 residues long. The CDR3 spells CASSYRGRNTEAFF. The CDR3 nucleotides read TGTGCCAGTAGCTACAGGGGCCGGAACACTGAAGCTTTCTTT.

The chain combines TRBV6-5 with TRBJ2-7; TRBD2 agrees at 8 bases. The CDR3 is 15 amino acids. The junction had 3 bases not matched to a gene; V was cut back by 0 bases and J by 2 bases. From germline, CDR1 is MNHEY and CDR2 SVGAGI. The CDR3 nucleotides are TGTGCCAGCAGTTACTCGAATAGCGGGGCCTACGAGCAGTACTTC. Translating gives CASSYSNSGAYEQYF.

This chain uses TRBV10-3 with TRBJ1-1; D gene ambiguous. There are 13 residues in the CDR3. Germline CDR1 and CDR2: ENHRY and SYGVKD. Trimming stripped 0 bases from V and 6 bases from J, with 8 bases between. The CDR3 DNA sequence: TGTGCCATCAGTGAGTCCGGGGTCCCTGAAGCTTTCTTT. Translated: CAISESGVPEAFF.

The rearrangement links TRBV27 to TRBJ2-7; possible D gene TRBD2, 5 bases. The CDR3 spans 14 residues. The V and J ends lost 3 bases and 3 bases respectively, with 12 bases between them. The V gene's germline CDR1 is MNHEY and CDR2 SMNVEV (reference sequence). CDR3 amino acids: CASSFSGVGYEQYF. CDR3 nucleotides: TGTGCCAGCAGTTTTTCCGGGGTAGGCTACGAGCAGTACTTC.

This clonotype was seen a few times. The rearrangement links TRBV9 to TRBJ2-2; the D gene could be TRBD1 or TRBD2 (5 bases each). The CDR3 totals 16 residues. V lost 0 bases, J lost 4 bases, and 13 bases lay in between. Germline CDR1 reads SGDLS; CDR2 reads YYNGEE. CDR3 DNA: TGTGCCAGCAGCGTAGGGGTTGGGGACCTCACCGGGGAGCTGTTTTTT. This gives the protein CASSVGVGDLTGELFF.

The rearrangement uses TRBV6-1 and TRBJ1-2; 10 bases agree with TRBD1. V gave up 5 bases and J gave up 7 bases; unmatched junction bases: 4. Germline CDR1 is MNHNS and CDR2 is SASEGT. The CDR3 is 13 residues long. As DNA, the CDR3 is TGTGCCAGCAGTCGTGGGACAGGGGTTGGCTACACCTTC. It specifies CASSRGTGVGYTF.

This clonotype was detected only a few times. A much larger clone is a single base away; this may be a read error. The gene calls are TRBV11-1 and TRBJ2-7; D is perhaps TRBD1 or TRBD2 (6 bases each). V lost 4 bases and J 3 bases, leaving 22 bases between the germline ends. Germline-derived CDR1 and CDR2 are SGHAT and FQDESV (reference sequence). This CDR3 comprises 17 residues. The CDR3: CASSSPPTGKGGYEQYF. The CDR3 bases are TGTGCCAGCAGCTCCCCCCCTACAGGGAAGGGGGGCTACGAGCAGTACTTC.

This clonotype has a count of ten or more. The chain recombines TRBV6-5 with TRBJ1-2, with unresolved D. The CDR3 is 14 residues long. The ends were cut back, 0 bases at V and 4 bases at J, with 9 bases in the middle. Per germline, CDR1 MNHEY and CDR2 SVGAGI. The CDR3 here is CASSYSQATYGYTF. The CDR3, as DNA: TGTGCCAGCAGTTACTCCCAGGCCACCTATGGCTACACCTTC.

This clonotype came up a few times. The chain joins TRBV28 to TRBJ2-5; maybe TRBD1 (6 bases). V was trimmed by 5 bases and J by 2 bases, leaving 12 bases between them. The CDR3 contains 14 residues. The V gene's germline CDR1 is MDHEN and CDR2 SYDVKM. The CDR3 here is CASSPLQGQETQYF. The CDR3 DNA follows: TGTGCCAGCAGTCCCCTACAGGGTCAAGAGACCCAGTACTTC.

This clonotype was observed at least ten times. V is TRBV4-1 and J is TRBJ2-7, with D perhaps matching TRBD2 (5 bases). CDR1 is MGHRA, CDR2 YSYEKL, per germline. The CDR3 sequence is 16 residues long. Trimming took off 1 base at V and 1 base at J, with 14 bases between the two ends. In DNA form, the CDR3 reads TGCGCCAGCAGCCAAGCCCCGGGGATCGGATCCTACGAGCAGTACTTC. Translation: CASSQAPGIGSYEQYF.